This T cell receptor (beta chain) was identified in a study of blood T cell repertoires in COVID-19. CDR1 MNHEY and CDR2 SMNVEV come from the germline V gene (reference sequence). V gave up 5 bases and J gave up 1 base; unmatched junction bases: 7. CDR3 length: 15 residues. Cohort placement rested on clinical history that participants reported themselves. Profiling relied on immunoSEQ multiplex PCR, and the TCRdb table lists in-frame clones only, not all of them. This sample has a few hundred thousand clones, with 85% found just once. The receptor comes from a woman aged 45-59 years who had been exposed to COVID-19. The genes are TRBV27 and TRBJ2-5; 7 positions agree with TRBD1. Sequenced input: PBMCs or T cells enriched from blood (not recorded which). The CDR3 here is CASSITGDTQETQYF. CDR3 in DNA: TGTGCCAGCAGTATCACAGGGGATACCCAAGAGACCCAGTACTTC.